The rows below give T cell receptor beta chains drawn from one sample of a study of molecular identifiers for immune sequencing clone quantification. TCRdb fed the PCR reads into MiXCR, producing one record per CDR3 protein. This table has some 65,000 distinct CDR3 sequences, less than 20% appearing once. Sequencing was carried out using naive CD8+ T cells from blood, with Jurkat cell RNA spiked in. The receptors come from a human donor in good health. Some libraries in this study had Jurkat cell RNA spiked in. The CDR3 runs from the conserved cysteine through the conserved F or W. D genes are given only for firm matches. Expanded clones get a size class; other rows say once, few or many, or leave the size out.

TRBV4-1	TRBD1	medium-sized	TRBJ1-5	CASSPGRDRADQPQHF	TGCGCCAGCAGCCCCGGCCGGGACAGGGCCGATCAGCCCCAGCATTTT
TRBV7-9	TRBD2	many	TRBJ2-7	CASSSTSGSAYEQYF	TGTGCCAGCAGCTCGACTAGCGGGTCGGCCTACGAGCAGTACTTC
TRBV2	TRBD2	NA	TRBJ2-1	CASSGLAGTAYNEQFF	TGTGCCAGCAGTGGACTAGCGGGAACGGCCTACAATGAGCAGTTCTTC
TRBV14	NA	many	TRBJ2-2	CASSQWTGELFF	TGTGCCAGCAGCCAATGGACCGGGGAGCTGTTTTTT
TRBV12-3/TRBV12-4	NA	few	TRBJ2-1	CASTFRLGPYNEQFF	TGTGCCAGCACCTTTAGACTAGGCCCCTACAATGAGCAGTTCTTC
TRBV9	NA	many	TRBJ1-4	CASSVWAGPNEKLFF	TGTGCCAGCAGCGTATGGGCAGGGCCTAATGAAAAACTGTTTTTT
TRBV19	NA	many	TRBJ1-1	CASSPNTEAFF	TGTGCCAGTAGCCCGAACACTGAAGCTTTCTTT
TRBV6-5	TRBD2	many	TRBJ2-2	CASSAGLAGGYNGELFF	TGTGCCAGCAGTGCCGGACTAGCGGGAGGGTATAACGGGGAGCTGTTTTTT
TRBV10-3	NA	medium-sized	TRBJ2-3	CAISAPGGPSTDTQYF	TGTGCCATCAGTGCTCCGGGCGGACCTAGCACAGATACGCAGTATTTT
TRBV7-8	NA	many	TRBJ1-5	CASSLVRTYVNQPQHF	TGTGCCAGCAGCTTAGTTCGAACCTACGTCAATCAGCCCCAGCATTTT
TRBV28	NA	few	TRBJ2-1	CASSLRLTRNEQFF	TGTGCCAGCAGTCTCCGTCTCACGCGGAATGAGCAGTTCTTC
TRBV21-1	NA	NA	TRBJ2-1	CASSGASGRARNYNEQFF	TGTGCCAGCAGCGGGGCTAGCGGGAGGGCCCGAAATTACAATGAGCAGTTCTTC
TRBV30	NA	many	TRBJ2-3	CAWSYPPGDTQYF	TGTGCCTGGAGCTACCCCCCCGGGGATACGCAGTATTTT
TRBV7-6	NA	NA	TRBJ2-1	CASSLAGPTNGQSF	TGTGCCAGCAGCTTAGCTGGACCCACAAATGGGCAGTCCTTC
TRBV23-1	TRBD2	many	TRBJ2-3	CASSQKREGWGTQYF	TGCGCCAGCAGTCAGAAGCGGGAGGGATGGGGTACGCAGTATTTT
TRBV12-3/TRBV12-4	NA	few	TRBJ2-4	CASSVVAKNIQYF	TGTGCCAGCTCGGTGGTAGCCAAAAACATTCAGTACTTC
TRBV19	NA	few	TRBJ1-6	CASSMDSYNSPLHF	TGTGCCAGTAGTATGGACAGCTATAATTCACCCCTCCACTTT
TRBV7-2	NA	many	TRBJ2-7	CASSPTDSTEQYF	TGTGCCAGCAGCCCAACTGACAGTACCGAGCAGTACTTC
TRBV7-2	NA	many	TRBJ2-3	CASRVSFLTDTQYF	TGTGCCAGCAGAGTGTCGTTTCTCACAGATACGCAGTATTTT
TRBV29-1	TRBD2	NA	TRBJ2-2	CSVDIAGVLGGELLF	TGCAGCGTTGATATAGCAGGCGTCCTTGGGGGGGAGCTGCTTTTT
TRBV7-6	TRBD2	NA	TRBJ2-1	CASSLPPSGSSNEQFF	TGTGCCAGCAGCTTACCTCCTAGCGGGAGCAGTAATGAGCAGTTCTTC
TRBV5-6	NA	many	TRBJ1-5	CASSLGPLILSNQPQHF	TGTGCCAGCAGCCTGGGACCTTTGATTCTTAGCAATCAGCCCCAGCATTTT
TRBV25-1	NA	many	TRBJ1-1	CASSEYGGTEAFF	TGTGCCAGCAGTGAATATGGGGGGACTGAAGCTTTCTTT
TRBV7-6	NA	many	TRBJ1-1	CASSLGLQNTEAFF	TGTGCCAGCAGCTTGGGACTCCAGAACACTGAAGCTTTCTTT
TRBV20-1	NA	many	TRBJ2-7	CSARTNVRTTSIYEQYF	TGCAGTGCTAGAACTAACGTCCGGACTACCTCTATCTACGAGCAGTACTTC
TRBV3-1	NA	many	TRBJ1-2	CASSPPDSYGYTF	TGTGCCAGCAGCCCCCCGGACAGTTATGGCTACACCTTC
TRBV27	NA	NA	TRBJ1-1	CASSPGHNTEAFF	TGTGCCAGCAGTCCGGGACACAACACTGAAGCTTTCTTT
TRBV28	NA	NA	TRBJ2-7	CASSSGRHLYEQYF	TGTGCCAGCAGTTCTGGACGGCACCTCTACGAGCAGTACTTC
TRBV14	NA	NA	TRBJ1-4	CASSQDRGDEKLFF	TGTGCCAGCAGCCAAGATCGGGGGGATGAAAAACTGTTTTTT
TRBV24-1	NA	many	TRBJ2-3	CATSDWDGFSTDTQYF	TGTGCCACCAGTGATTGGGACGGCTTTAGCACAGATACGCAGTATTTT
TRBV7-2	NA	many	TRBJ1-4	CASSRGLRLGEKLFF	TGTGCCAGCAGCAGGGGGTTACGGCTGGGGGAAAAACTGTTTTTT
TRBV20-1	NA	many	TRBJ1-4	CSARGDLWEEKLFF	TGCAGTGCTAGGGGGGACCTCTGGGAGGAAAAACTGTTTTTT
TRBV14	NA	many	TRBJ2-3	CANFLTDTQYF	TGTGCCAACTTCCTGACAGATACGCAGTATTTT
TRBV2	NA	many	TRBJ2-1	CASSVSGSSGDEQFF	TGTGCCAGCAGTGTATCCGGGAGCTCGGGGGATGAGCAGTTCTTC
TRBV6-5	TRBD2	few	TRBJ2-1	CASSLGSGGYNEQFF	TGTGCCAGCAGCCTCGGCAGCGGGGGTTACAATGAGCAGTTCTTC
TRBV19	NA	few	TRBJ2-3	CASSRMGVADTQYF	TGTGCCAGTAGCCGGATGGGGGTGGCAGATACGCAGTATTTT
TRBV27	NA	few	TRBJ1-2	CASSFRGGLSPGYTF	TGTGCCAGCAGTTTCCGGGGAGGGTTGAGCCCTGGCTACACCTTC
TRBV19	NA	NA	TRBJ2-7	CASSMTASYEQYF	TGTGCCAGTAGTATGACAGCCTCCTACGAGCAGTACTTC
TRBV13	NA	many	TRBJ2-2	CASSLGPPGELFF	TGTGCCAGCAGCTTAGGTCCCCCCGGGGAGCTGTTTTTT
TRBV20-1	NA	many	TRBJ1-2	CSARDWGNDGYTF	TGCAGTGCTAGAGATTGGGGTAACGATGGCTACACCTTC
TRBV14	TRBD2	few	TRBJ2-5	CTSSLTLAGAAETQYF	TGTACCAGCAGCCTTACTCTAGCGGGAGCGGCGGAGACCCAGTACTTC
TRBV13	NA	NA	TRBJ2-7	CASSLNGIPYEQYF	TGTGCCAGCAGCTTAAACGGAATTCCCTACGAGCAGTACTTC
TRBV21-1	NA	many	TRBJ1-1	CASSKAPGTGVMNTEAFF	TGTGCCAGCAGCAAAGCGCCAGGGACAGGGGTAATGAACACTGAAGCTTTCTTT